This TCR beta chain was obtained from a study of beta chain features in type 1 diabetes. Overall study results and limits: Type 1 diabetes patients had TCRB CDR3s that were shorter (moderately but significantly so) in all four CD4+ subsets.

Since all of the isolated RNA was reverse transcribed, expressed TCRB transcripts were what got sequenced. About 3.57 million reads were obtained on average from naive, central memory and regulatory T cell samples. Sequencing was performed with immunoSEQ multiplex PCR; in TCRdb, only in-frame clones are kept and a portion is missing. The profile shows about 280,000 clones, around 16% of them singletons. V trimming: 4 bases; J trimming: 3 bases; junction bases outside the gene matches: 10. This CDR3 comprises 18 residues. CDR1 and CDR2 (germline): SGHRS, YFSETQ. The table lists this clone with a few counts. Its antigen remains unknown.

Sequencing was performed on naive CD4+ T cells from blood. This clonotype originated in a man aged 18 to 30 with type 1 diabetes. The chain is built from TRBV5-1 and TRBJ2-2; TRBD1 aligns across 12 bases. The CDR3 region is CASSPLGGTGGDTGELFF. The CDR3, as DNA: TGCGCCAGCAGCCCCCTGGGCGGGACAGGGGGCGACACCGGGGAGCTGTTTTTT.